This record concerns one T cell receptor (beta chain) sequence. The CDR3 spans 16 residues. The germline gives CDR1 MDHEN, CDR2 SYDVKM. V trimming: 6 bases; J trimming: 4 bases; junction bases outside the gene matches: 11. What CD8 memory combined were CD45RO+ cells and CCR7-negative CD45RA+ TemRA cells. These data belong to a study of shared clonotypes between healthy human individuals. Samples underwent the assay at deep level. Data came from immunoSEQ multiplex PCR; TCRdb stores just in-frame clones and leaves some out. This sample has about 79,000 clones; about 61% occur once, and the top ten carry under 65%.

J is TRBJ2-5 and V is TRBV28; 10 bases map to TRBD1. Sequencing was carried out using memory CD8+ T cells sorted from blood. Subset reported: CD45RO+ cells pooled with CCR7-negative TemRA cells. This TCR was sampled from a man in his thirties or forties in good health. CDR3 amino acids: CASSPLGQGLGETQYF. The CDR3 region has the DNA TGTGCCAGCAGCCCGTTGGGACAGGGGTTAGGAGAGACCCAGTACTTC.